A single sample gave rise to the 14 T cell receptor beta chains below, sequenced in a study of T cell responses to AZD1222 COVID-19 vaccine. The data were produced by immunoSEQ multiplex PCR, yet TCRdb's version contains in-frame clones alone and is incomplete. The table shows 45,000 to 55,000 clones, with around four fifths occurring only once. Here the sequenced sample was peripheral blood, taken on day 0 of AZD1222 vaccination. The origin of the receptors is an adult in good health.

The chain carries TRBV6-5 and TRBJ1-2, with a possible D match to TRBD1 (5 bases). Germline-derived CDR1 and CDR2 are MNHEY and SVGAGI. The CDR3 runs 14 residues. V was trimmed by 6 bases and J by 8 bases, leaving 19 bases between them. DNA for the CDR3: TGTGCCAGCAGGTCCACAACTCGCTCAGGGGGCTACACCTTC. Translation: CASRSTTRSGGYTF.

The chain recombines TRBV28 with TRBJ2-7; 9 nucleotides line up with TRBD2. The CDR3 sequence is 15 residues long. With 5 bases clipped from V and 3 bases from J, the junction kept 8 bases outside the gene matches. The germline gives CDR1 MDHEN, CDR2 SYDVKM. CDR3 amino acids: CASSPGTSLVYEQYF. The CDR3 DNA reads TGTGCCAGCAGTCCCGGGACTAGCCTTGTCTACGAGCAGTACTTC.

The V gene is TRBV27, the J gene TRBJ1-1, with 7 bases matching TRBD1. The germline V gene encodes CDR1 MNHEY and CDR2 SMNVEV (reference sequence). The J segment lost 11 bases and the V segment lost 5 bases, leaving 8 bases of the junction unmatched. This CDR3 comprises 12 residues. CDR3 sequence (DNA): TGTGCCAGCAGTGACAGGGCAGACGCGGCTTTCTTT. Its protein product is CASSDRADAAFF.

In this sample, this clone turned up once. V usage is TRBV20-1 and J usage is TRBJ1-1, with TRBD1 identical over 8 bases. V was clipped by 3 bases and J by 8 bases; unmatched bases: 2. The CDR3 is made up of 11 amino acids. Germline V gene data show CDR1 as DFQATT and CDR2 as SNEGSKA (reference sequence). The CDR3 coding sequence is TGCAGTGCTAGGGGACAGGCGGAAGCTTTCTTT. This translates into CSARGQAEAFF.

The gene calls are TRBV6-2 or TRBV6-3 and TRBJ1-3; D might be TRBD1 (6 bases). This CDR3 has 14 amino acids. Deletions cut 6 bases from V and 0 bases from J, with 9 bases between. Germline V gene sequence: CDR1 MNHEY, CDR2 SVGEGT. CDR3 DNA: TGTGCCAGCAGCGCACAGGGCTCTGGAAACACCATATATTTT. Translation: CASSAQGSGNTIYF.

The CDR3: CASRNLGTPLPATNEKLFF. The CDR3 nucleotides are TGTGCCAGCAGAAACCTCGGGACGCCCTTGCCCGCAACTAATGAAAAACTGTTTTTT. The V and J genes are TRBV28 and TRBJ1-4, with D perhaps matching TRBD1 (5 bases). CDR3 length equals 19 residues. Trimming removed 6 bases from V and 0 bases from J, with 23 bases in between. From germline, CDR1 is MDHEN and CDR2 SYDVKM.

In its sample, this clone was seen a few times. V and J are TRBV27 and TRBJ2-7, with D perhaps TRBD2 (6 bases). V was shortened by 2 bases and J by 6 bases, with 14 bases between the two germline ends. Germline V gives CDR1 MNHEY, CDR2 SMNVEV (reference sequence). This CDR3 spans 14 amino acids. As DNA, the CDR3 is TGTGCCAGCAGTTTAGCGGGGACTCTCTCCGAGCAGTACTTC. Its protein product is CASSLAGTLSEQYF.

The genes are TRBV6-1 and TRBJ1-1, with 9 bases identical to TRBD1. The CDR3 is made up of 16 amino acids. V shed 3 bases, J shed 6 bases, and the junction held 11 bases outside the gene matches. Germline CDR1 is MNHNS and CDR2 is SASEGT. The CDR3 protein is CASSEFPSTGGAEAFF. The DNA of the CDR3 is TGTGCCAGCAGTGAGTTCCCCTCGACAGGGGGAGCTGAAGCTTTCTTT.

The chain is built from TRBV5-4 and TRBJ2-7; 11 nucleotides align to TRBD2. The germline V gene has CDR1 SGHNT and CDR2 YYREEE (reference sequence). CDR3 length equals 15 residues. With 3 bases clipped from V and 6 bases from J, the junction kept 8 bases outside the gene matches. In DNA form, the CDR3 reads TGTGCCAGCAGCTATGATAGCGGGGGGGCCGGCGAGCAGTACTTC. It specifies CASSYDSGGAGEQYF.

The rearrangement joins TRBV9 to TRBJ2-2; D gene unclear. There are 14 residues in the CDR3. Germline V gene sequence: CDR1 SGDLS, CDR2 YYNGEE. Trimming shortened V by 4 bases and J by 6 bases, and 13 bases separated the two germline ends. DNA of the CDR3: TGTGCCAGCAGCCCCCGCTCCGGAGCCGGGGAGCTGTTTTTT. This sequence encodes CASSPRSGAGELFF.

V is TRBV30 and J is TRBJ2-1, with a tentative D call TRBD2 (6 bases). V shed 5 bases and J shed 3 bases, with 14 bases lying between them. The CDR3 spans 14 residues. CDR1 is GTSNPN and CDR2 is SVGIG in the germline V gene (reference sequence). The CDR3, as DNA: TGTGCCTGGTCTACGGGACTTGGCTACAATGAGCAGTTCTTC. Translation: CAWSTGLGYNEQFF.

V usage is TRBV12-3 or TRBV12-4 and J usage is TRBJ1-2; D is ambiguous. CDR3 length equals 13 residues. Trimming removed 6 bases from V and 6 bases from J, with 14 bases in between. The DNA for the CDR3 is TGTGCCAGCAGCCCCCTTTGGTTTGATGGCTACACCTTC. Translated: CASSPLWFDGYTF.

This clone was found once. The gene calls are TRBV18 and TRBJ2-5, with a tentative D call TRBD1 (5 bases). Trimming shortened V by 3 bases and J by 9 bases, and 20 bases separated the two germline ends. Per the germline V gene, CDR1 is KGHSH and CDR2 is LQKENI. The CDR3 length is 15 residues. Here the CDR3 DNA reads TGTGCCAGCTCACCTTACGGATCTAACCCAGGGTCCCAGTACTTC. It translates to CASSPYGSNPGSQYF. The complete variable domain, with remaining parts taken from reference TRBV18 and TRBJ2-5, reads NAGVMQNPRHLVRRRGQEARLRCSPMKGHSHVYWYRQLPEEGLKFMVYLQKENIIDESGMPKERFSAEFPKEGPSILRIQQVVRGDSAAYFCASSPYGSNPGSQYFGPGTRLLVL.

The chain carries TRBV11-2 and TRBJ2-3; no firm D call. CDR1 is SGHAT and CDR2 is FQNNGV in the germline V gene. The CDR3 length is 15 residues. The V end was cut by 8 bases, the J end by 2 bases, with 17 bases between. In nucleotides, the CDR3 is TGTGCCAGCTCCTCAGGAAGGTATGACACAGATACGCAGTATTTT. This gives the protein CASSSGRYDTDTQYF.